This TCR beta chain is from a study of blood T cell repertoires in COVID-19. At the level of the study: The United States, Italy and Spain were the sources of the acute and convalescent COVID-19 samples. Sources were T cells, B-cell-depleted T cells, or PBMCs; the material itself was cDNA or gDNA.

Participants were placed into cohorts based on the clinical history they reported. Donors in Cohort 3 who had recovered were those with two negative PCRs, healthcare professional clearance, or resolution of their symptoms. Measured with immunoSEQ multiplex PCR; TCRdb has only the in-frame clones, and not every one. The data hold under 300,000 clones, with 70% to 90% observed a single time. V was pared by 5 bases and J by 3 bases, with 9 bases of the junction left unmatched. Germline CDR1 is MNHNY and CDR2 is SVGAGI (reference sequence). The CDR3 has 15 amino acids. This sequence was found in a woman aged 45-65 years who had recovered from COVID-19. The chain links TRBV6-6 to TRBJ2-7; 8 nucleotides match TRBD2. Input material: PBMCs or T cells enriched from blood (not recorded which). The CDR3 sequence: CASSSGRRFSYEQYF. In nucleotides, the CDR3 is TGTGCCAGCAGTAGCGGGAGACGGTTTAGCTACGAGCAGTACTTC.